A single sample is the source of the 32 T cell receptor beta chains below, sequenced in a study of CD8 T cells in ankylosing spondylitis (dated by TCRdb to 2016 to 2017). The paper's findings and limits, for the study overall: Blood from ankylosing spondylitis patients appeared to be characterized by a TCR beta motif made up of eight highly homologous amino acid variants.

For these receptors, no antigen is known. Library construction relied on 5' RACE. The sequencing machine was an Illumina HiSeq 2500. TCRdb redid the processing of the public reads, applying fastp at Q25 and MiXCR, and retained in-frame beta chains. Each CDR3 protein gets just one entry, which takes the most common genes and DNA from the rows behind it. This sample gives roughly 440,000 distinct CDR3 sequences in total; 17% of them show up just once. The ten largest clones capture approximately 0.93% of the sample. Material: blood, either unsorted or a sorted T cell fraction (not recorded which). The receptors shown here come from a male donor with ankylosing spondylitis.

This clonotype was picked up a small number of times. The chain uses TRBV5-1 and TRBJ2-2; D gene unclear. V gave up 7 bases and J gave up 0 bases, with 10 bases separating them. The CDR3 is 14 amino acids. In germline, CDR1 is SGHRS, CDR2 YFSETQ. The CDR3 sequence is CASALGTNTGELFF. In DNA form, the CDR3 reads TGCGCCAGCGCTCTGGGGACGAACACCGGGGAGCTGTTTTTT.

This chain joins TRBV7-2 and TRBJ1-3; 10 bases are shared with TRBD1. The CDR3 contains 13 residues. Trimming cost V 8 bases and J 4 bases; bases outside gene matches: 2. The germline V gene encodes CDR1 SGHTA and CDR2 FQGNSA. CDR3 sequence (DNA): TGTGCCAGCGAGACAGGGGGCGGAAACACCATATATTTT. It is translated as CASETGGGNTIYF.

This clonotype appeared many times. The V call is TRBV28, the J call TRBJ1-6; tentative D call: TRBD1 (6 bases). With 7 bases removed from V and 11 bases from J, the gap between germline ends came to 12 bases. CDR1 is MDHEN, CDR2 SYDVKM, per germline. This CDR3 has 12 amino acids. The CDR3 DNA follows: TGTGCCAGCAAACCGACAGGTACACCCCTCCACTTT. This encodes CASKPTGTPLHF.

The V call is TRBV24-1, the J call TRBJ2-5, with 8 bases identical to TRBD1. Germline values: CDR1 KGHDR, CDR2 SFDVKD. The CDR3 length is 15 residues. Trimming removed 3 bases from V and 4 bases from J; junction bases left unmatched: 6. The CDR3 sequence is CATSDTGGISETQYF. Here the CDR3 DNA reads TGTGCCACCAGTGATACAGGGGGGATTTCAGAGACCCAGTACTTC.

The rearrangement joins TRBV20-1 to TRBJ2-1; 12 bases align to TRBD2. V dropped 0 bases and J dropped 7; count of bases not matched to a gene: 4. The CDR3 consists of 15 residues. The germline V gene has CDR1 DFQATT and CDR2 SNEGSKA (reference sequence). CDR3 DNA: TGCAGTGCTAGAGATGCTAGCGGGGGGGGAAATGAGCAGTTCTTC. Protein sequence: CSARDASGGGNEQFF.

CDR3 amino acids: CASSPGPDYEQYF. In DNA, the CDR3 is TGTGCCAGCAGCCCAGGACCAGATTACGAGCAGTACTTC. V usage is TRBV7-2 and J usage is TRBJ2-7; D ambiguous. The CDR3 covers 13 residues. V shed 5 bases and J shed 4 bases, with 12 bases lying between them. Germline V lookup: CDR1 SGHTA, CDR2 FQGNSA.

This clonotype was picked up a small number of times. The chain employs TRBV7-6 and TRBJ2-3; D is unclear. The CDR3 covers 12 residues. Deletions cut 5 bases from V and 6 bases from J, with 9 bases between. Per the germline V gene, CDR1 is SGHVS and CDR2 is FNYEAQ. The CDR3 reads CASSLRYDTQYF. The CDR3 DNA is TGTGCCAGCAGCCTACGATATGATACGCAGTATTTT.

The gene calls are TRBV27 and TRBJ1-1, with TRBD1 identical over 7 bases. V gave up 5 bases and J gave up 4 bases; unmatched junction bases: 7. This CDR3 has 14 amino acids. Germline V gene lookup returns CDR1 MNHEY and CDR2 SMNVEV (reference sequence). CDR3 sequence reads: CASSHTDRVTEAFF. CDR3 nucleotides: TGTGCCAGCAGTCACACAGACAGGGTCACTGAAGCTTTCTTT.

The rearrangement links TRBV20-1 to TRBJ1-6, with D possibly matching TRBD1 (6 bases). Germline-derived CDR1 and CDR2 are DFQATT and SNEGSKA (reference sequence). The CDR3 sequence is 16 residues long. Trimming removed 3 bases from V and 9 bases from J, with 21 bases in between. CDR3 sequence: CSARNGTGQRSSPLHF. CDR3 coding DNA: TGCAGTGCTAGGAACGGTACAGGGCAAAGGAGTTCACCCCTCCACTTT.

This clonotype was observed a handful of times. In DNA form, the CDR3 reads TGTGCCACCGGACGGGGGAACACTGAAGCTTTCTTT. Translating gives CATGRGNTEAFF. The V call is TRBV6-6, the J call TRBJ1-1; unclear D gene. The CDR3 is 12 amino acids. The V and J ends lost 10 bases and 1 base respectively, with 10 bases between them. Per germline, CDR1 MNHNY and CDR2 SVGAGI (reference sequence).

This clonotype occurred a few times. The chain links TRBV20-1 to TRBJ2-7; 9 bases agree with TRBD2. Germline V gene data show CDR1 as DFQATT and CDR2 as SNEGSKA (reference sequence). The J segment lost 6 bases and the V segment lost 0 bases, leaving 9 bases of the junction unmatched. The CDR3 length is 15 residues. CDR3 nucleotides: TGCAGTGCTAGAGATCAATTAGCGGGAGAGCGCGAGCAGTACTTC. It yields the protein CSARDQLAGEREQYF.

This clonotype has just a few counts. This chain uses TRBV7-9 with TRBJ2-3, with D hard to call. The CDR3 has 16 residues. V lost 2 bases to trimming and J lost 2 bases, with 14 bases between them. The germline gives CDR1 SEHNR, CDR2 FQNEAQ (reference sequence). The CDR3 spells CASSLPGPSNTDTQYF. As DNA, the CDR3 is TGTGCCAGCAGCTTACCCGGACCGTCGAACACAGATACGCAGTATTTT.

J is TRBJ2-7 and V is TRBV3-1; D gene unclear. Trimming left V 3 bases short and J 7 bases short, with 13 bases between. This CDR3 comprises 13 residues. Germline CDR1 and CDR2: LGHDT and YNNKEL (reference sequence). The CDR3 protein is CASSHISDGEQYF. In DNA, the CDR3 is TGTGCCAGCAGCCATATCTCTGACGGGGAGCAGTACTTC.

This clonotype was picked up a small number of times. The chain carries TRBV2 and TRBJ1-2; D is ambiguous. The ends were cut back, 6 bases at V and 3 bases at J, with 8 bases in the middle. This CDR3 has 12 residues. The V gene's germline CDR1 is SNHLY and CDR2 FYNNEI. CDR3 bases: TGTGCCAGCAGAATAGAAGACTATGGCTACACCTTC. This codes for CASRIEDYGYTF.

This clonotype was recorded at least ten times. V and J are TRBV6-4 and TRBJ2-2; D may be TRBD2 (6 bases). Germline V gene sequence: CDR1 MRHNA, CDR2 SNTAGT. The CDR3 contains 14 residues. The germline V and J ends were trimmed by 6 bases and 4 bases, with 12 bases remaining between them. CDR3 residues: CASRRESSTGELFF. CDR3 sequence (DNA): TGTGCCAGCAGACGGGAGTCGAGCACCGGGGAGCTGTTTTTT.

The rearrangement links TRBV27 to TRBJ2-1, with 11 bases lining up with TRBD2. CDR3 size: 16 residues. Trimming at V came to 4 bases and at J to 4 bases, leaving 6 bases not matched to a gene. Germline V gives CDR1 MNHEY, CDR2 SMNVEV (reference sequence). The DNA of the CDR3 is TGTGCCAGCAGTTGGGGGGGGACTAGCGGTTACAATGAGCAGTTCTTC. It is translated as CASSWGGTSGYNEQFF.

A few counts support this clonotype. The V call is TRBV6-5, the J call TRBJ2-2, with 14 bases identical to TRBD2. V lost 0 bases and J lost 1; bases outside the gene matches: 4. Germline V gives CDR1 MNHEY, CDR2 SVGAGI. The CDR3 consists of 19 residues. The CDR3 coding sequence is TGTGCCAGCAGTTACTCGACTAGCGGGGGGGCTTTGAACACCGGGGAGCTGTTTTTT. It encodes CASSYSTSGGALNTGELFF.

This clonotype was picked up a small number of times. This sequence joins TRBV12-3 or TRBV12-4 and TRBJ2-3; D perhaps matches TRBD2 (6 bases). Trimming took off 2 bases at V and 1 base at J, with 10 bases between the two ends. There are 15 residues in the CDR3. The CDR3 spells CASSLPGGGTDTQYF. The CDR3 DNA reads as TGTGCCAGCAGTTTACCCGGCGGGGGCACAGATACGCAGTATTTT.

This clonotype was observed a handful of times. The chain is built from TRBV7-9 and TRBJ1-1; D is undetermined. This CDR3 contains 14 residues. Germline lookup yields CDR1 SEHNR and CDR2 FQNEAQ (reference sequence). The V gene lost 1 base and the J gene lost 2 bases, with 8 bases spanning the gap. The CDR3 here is CASSLVSENTEAFF. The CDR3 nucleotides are TGTGCCAGCAGCTTAGTATCCGAAAACACTGAAGCTTTCTTT.

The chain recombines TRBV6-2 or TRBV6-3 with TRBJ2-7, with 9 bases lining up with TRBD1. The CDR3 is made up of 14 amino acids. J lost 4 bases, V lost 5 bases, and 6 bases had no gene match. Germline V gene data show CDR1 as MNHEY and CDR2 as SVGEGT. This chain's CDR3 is CASSTTGGRYEQYF. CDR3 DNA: TGTGCCAGCAGTACTACAGGGGGCAGGTACGAGCAGTACTTC.

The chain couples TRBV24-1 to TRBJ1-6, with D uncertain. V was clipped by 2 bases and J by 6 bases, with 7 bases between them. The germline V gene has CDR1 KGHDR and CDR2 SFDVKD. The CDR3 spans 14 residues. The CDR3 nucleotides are TGTGCCACCAGTGATTCTCGGCCTAATTCACCCCTCCACTTT. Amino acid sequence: CATSDSRPNSPLHF.

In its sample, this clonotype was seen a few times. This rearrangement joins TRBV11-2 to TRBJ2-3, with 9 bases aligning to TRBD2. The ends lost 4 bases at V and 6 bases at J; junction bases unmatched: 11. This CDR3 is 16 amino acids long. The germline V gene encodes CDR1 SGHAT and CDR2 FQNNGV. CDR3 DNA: TGTGCCAGCAGCTACCGGCCGGGACTAGCAACGGATACGCAGTATTTT. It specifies CASSYRPGLATDTQYF. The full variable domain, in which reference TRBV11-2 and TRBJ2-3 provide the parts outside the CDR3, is EAGVAQSPRYKIIEKRQSVAFWCNPISGHATLYWYQQILGQGPKLLIQFQNNGVVDDSQLPKDRFSAERLKGVDSTLKIQPAKLEDSAVYLCASSYRPGLATDTQYFGPGTRLTVL.

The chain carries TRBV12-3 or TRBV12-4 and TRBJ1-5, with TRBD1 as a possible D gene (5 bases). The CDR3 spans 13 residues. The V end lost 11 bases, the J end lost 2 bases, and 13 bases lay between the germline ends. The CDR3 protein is CASYGGGNQPQHF. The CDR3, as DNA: TGTGCCTCTTACGGGGGGGGCAATCAGCCCCAGCATTTT.

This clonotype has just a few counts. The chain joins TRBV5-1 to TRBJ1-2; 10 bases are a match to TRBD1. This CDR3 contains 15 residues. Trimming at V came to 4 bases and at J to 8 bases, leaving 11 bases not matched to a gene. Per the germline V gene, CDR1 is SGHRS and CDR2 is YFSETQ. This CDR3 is CASSPGTGAKDGYTF. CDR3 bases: TGCGCCAGCAGCCCCGGGACAGGGGCCAAGGACGGCTACACCTTC.

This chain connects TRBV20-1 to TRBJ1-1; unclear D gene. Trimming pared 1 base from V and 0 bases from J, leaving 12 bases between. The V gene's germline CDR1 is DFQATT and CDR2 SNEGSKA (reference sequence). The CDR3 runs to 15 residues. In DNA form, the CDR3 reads TGCAGTGCTAGAGTTTCGGGGTTAATGAACACTGAAGCTTTCTTT. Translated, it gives CSARVSGLMNTEAFF.

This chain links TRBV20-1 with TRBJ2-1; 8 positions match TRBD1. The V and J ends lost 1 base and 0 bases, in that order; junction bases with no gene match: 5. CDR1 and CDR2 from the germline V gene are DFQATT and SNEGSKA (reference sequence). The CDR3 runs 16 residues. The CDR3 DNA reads TGCAGTGCTAGAGGGATTACAGGGGGCTCCTACAATGAGCAGTTCTTC. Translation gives CSARGITGGSYNEQFF.

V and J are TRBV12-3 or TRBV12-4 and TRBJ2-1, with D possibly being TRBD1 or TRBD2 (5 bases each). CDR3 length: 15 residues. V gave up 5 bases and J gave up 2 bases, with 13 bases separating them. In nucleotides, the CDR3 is TGTGCCAGCAGTCCCCGGACACTAGCCTACAATGAGCAGTTCTTC. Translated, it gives CASSPRTLAYNEQFF.

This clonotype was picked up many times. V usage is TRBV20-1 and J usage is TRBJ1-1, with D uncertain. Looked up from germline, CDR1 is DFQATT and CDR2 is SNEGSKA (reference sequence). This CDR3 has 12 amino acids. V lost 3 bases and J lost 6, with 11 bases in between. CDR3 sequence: CSARPWEAEAFF. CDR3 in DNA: TGCAGTGCTAGGCCCTGGGAAGCTGAAGCTTTCTTT.

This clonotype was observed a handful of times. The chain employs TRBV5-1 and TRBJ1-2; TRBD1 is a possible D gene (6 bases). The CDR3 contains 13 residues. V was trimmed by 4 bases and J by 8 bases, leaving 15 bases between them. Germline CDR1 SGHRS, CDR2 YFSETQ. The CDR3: CASSPDSYNGYTF. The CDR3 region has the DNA TGCGCCAGCAGCCCGGACAGCTACAACGGCTACACCTTC. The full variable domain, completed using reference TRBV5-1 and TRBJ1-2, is KAGVTQTPRYLIKTRGQQVTLSCSPISGHRSVSWYQQTPGQGLQFLFEYFSETQRNKGNFPGRFSGRQFSNSRSEMNVSTLELGDSALYLCASSPDSYNGYTFGSGTRLTVV.

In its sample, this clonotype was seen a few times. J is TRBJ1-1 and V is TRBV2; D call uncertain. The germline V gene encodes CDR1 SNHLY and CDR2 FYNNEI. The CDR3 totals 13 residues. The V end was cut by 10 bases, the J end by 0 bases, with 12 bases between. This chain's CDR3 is CATGYRMNTEAFF. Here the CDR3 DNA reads TGTGCCACGGGATACCGAATGAACACTGAAGCTTTCTTT.

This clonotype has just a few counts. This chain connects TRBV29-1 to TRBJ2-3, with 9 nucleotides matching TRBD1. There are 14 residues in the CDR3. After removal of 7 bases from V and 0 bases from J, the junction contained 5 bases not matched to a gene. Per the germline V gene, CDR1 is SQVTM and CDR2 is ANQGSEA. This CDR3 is CSAGQGISTDTQYF. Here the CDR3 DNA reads TGCAGCGCCGGACAGGGGATTAGCACAGATACGCAGTATTTT.

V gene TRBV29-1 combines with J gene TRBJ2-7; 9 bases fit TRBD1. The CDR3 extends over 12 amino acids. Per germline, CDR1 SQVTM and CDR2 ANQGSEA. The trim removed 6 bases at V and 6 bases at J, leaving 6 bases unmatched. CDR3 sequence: CSVWDRVFEQYF. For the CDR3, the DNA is TGCAGCGTATGGGACAGGGTCTTCGAGCAGTACTTC.